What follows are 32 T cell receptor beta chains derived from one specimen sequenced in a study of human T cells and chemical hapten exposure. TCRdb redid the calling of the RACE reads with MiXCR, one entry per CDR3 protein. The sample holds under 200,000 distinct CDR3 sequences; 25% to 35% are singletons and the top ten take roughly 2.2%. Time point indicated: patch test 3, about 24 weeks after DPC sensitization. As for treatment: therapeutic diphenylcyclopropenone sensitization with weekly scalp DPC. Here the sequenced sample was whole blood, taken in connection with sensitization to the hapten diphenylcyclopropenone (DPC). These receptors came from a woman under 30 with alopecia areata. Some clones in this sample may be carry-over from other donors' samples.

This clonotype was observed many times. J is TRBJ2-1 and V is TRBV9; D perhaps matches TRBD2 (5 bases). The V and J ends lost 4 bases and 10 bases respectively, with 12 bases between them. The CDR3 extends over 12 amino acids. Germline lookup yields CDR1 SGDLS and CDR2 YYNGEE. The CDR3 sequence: CASSPGGSEQFF. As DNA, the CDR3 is TGTGCCAGCAGCCCCGGTGGGAGCGAGCAGTTCTTC.

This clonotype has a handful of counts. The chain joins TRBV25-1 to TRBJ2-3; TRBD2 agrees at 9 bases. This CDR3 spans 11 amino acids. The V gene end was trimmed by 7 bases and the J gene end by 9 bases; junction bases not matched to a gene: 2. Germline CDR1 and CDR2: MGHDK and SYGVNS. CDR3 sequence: CASIAGVTQYF. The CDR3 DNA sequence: TGTGCCAGCATAGCGGGAGTGACGCAGTATTTT.

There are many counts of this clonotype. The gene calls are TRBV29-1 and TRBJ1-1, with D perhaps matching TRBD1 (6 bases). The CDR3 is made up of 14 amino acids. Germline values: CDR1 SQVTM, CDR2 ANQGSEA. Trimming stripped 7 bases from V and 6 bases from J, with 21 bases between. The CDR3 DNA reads TGCAGCGGACAACAGGGAGCTCAAGGCGCTGAAGCTTTCTTT. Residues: CSGQQGAQGAEAFF. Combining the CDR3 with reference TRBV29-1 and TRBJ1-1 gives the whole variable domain SAVISQKPSRDICQRGTSLTIQCQVDSQVTMMFWYRQQPGQSLTLIATANQGSEATYESGFVIDKFPISRPNLTFSTLTVSNMSPEDSSIYLCSGQQGAQGAEAFFGQGTRLTVV.

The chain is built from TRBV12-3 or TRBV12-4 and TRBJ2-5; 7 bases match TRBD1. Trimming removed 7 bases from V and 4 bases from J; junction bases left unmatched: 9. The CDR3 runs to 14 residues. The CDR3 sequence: CASTLLGQIETQYF. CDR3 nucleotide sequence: TGTGCCAGCACCTTGTTGGGACAGATAGAGACCCAGTACTTC.

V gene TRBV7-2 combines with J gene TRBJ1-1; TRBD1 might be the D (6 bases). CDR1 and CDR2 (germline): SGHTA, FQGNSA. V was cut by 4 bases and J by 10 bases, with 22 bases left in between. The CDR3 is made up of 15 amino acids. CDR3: CASSSTGTLGPAAFF. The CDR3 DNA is TGTGCCAGCAGCTCAACCGGGACATTAGGTCCTGCAGCTTTCTTT.

The CDR3 loop reads CASSLLVRGGFHNEQFF. The DNA of the CDR3 is TGTGCCAGCAGCCTACTAGTTAGGGGGGGGTTCCACAATGAGCAGTTCTTC. The chain uses TRBV3-1 and TRBJ2-1; tentatively, D is TRBD2 (7 bases). V was shortened by 4 bases and J by 5 bases, with 21 bases between the two germline ends. Looked up from germline, CDR1 is LGHDT and CDR2 is YNNKEL (reference sequence). CDR3 length equals 17 residues.

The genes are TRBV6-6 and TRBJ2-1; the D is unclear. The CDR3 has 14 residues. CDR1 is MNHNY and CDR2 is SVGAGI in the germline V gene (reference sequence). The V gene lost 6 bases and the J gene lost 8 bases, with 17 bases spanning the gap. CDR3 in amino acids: CASSAMPYGDEQFF. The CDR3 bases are TGTGCCAGCAGCGCCATGCCGTATGGCGATGAGCAGTTCTTC.

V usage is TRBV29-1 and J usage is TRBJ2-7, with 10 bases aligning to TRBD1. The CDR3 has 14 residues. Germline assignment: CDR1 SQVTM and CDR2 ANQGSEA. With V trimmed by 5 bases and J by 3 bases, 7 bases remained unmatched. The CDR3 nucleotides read TGCAGCGTTTGGAGCGGACAGGGGGGCTACGAGCAGTACTTC. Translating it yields CSVWSGQGGYEQYF.

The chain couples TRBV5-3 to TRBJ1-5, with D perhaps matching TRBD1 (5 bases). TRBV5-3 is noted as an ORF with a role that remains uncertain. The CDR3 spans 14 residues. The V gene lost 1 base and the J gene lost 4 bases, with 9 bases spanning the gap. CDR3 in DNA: TGTGCCAGAAGCTTGAACGGGGGGAATCAGCCCCAGCATTTT. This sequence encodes CARSLNGGNQPQHF.

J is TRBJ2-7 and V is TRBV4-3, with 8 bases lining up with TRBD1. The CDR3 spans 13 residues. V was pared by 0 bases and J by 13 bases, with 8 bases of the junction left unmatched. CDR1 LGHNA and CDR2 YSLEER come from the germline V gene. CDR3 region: CASSQDPDRVAYF. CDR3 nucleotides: TGCGCCAGCAGCCAAGACCCGGACAGGGTGGCCTACTTC.

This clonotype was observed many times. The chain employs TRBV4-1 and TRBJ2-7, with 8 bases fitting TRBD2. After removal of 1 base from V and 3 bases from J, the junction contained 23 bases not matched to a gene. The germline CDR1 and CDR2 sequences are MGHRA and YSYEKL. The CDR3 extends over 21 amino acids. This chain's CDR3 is CASSQAPLRVHHGREGYEQYF. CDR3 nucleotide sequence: TGCGCCAGCAGCCAAGCGCCTTTACGAGTCCACCACGGGAGGGAGGGCTACGAGCAGTACTTC.

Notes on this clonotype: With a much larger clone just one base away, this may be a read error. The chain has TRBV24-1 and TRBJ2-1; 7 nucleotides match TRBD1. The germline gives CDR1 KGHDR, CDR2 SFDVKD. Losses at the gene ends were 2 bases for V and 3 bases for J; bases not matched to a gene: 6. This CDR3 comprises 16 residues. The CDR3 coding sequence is TGTGCCACCAGTGATTCCGGGACAGAGATCTACAATGAGCAGTTCTTC. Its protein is CATSDSGTEIYNEQFF.

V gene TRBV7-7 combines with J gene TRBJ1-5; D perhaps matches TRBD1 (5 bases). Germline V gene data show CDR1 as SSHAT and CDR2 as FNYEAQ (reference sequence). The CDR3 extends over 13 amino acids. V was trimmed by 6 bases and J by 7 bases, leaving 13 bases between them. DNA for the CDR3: TGTGCCAGCAGTTATAGCGAGGGGCAGCCCCAGCATTTT. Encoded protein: CASSYSEGQPQHF.

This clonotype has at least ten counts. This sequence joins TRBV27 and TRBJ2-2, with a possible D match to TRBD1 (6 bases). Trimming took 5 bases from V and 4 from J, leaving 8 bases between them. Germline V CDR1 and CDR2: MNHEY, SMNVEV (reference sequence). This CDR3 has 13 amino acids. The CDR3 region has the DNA TGTGCCAGCAGTCGAGGGGGCACCGGGGAGCTGTTTTTT. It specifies CASSRGGTGELFF.

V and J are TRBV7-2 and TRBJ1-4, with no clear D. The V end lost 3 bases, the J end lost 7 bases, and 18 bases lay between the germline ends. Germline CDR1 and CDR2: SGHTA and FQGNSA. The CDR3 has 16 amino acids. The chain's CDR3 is CASSFSSGERAEKLFF. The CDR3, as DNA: TGTGCCAGCAGCTTTAGTTCGGGAGAACGGGCTGAAAAACTGTTTTTT. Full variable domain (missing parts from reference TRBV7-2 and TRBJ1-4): GAGVSQSPSNKVTEKGKDVELRCDPISGHTALYWYRQSLGQGLEFLIYFQGNSAPDKSGLPSDRFSAERTGGSVSTLTIQRTQQEDSAVYLCASSFSSGERAEKLFFGSGTQLSVL.

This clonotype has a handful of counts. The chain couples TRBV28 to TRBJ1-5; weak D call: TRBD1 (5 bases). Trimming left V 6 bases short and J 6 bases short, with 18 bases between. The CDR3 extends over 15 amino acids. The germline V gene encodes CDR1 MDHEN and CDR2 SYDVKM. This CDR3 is CASRPSRLGGQPQHF. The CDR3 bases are TGTGCCAGCAGACCGTCACGGCTCGGGGGTCAGCCCCAGCATTTT.

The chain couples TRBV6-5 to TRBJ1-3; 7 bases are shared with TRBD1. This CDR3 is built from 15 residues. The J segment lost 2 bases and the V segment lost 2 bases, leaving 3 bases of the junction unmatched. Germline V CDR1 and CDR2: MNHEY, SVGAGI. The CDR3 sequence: CASSYGGTAGNTIYF. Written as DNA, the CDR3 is TGTGCCAGCAGTTACGGCGGGACAGCTGGAAACACCATATATTTT.

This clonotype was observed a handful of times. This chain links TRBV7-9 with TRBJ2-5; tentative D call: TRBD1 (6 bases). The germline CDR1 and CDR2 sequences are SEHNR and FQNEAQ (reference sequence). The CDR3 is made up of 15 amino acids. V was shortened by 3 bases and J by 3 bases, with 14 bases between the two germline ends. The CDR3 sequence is CASSFQGHREETQYF. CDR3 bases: TGTGCCAGCAGCTTCCAGGGACACCGGGAAGAGACCCAGTACTTC.

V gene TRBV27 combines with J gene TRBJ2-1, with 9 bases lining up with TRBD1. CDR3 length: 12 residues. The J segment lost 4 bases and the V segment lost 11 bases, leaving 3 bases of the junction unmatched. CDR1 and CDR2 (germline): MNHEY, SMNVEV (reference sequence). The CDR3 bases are TGTGCCGTTGGGACAGGGTACAATGAGCAGTTCTTC. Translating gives CAVGTGYNEQFF.

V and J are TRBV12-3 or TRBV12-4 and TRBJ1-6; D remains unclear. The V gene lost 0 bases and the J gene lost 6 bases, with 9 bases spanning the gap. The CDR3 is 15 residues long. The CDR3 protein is CASSLARVINSPLHF. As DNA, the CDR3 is TGTGCCAGCAGTTTAGCGAGGGTGATTAATTCACCCCTCCACTTT.

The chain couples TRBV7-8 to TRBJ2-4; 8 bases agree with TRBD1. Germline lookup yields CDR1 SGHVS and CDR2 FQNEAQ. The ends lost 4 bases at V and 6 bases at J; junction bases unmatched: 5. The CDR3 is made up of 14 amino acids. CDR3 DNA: TGTGCCAGCAGCTCCCCGACAGGGGCAAACATTCAGTACTTC. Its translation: CASSSPTGANIQYF.

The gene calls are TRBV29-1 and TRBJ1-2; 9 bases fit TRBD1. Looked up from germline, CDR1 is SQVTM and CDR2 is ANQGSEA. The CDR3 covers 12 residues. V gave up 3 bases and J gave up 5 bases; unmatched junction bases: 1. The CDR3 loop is CSVETGGYGYTF. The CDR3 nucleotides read TGCAGCGTTGAGACAGGGGGATATGGCTACACCTTC. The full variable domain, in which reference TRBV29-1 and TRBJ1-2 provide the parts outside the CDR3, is SAVISQKPSRDICQRGTSLTIQCQVDSQVTMMFWYRQQPGQSLTLIATANQGSEATYESGFVIDKFPISRPNLTFSTLTVSNMSPEDSSIYLCSVETGGYGYTFGSGTRLTVV.

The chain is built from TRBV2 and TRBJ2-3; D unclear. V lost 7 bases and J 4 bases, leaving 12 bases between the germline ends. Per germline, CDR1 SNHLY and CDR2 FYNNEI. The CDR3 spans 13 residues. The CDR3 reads CASIYTSADTQYF. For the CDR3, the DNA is TGTGCCAGCATTTATACGTCAGCAGATACGCAGTATTTT.

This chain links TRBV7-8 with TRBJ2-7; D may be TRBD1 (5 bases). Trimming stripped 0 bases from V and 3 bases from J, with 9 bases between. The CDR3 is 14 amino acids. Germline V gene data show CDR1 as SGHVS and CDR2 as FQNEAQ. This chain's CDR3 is CASSLARQGYEQYF. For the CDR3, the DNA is TGTGCCAGCAGCTTAGCCCGGCAGGGCTACGAGCAGTACTTC. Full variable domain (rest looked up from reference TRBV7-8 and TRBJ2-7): GAGVSQSPRYKVAKRGQDVALRCDPISGHVSLFWYQQALGQGPEFLTYFQNEAQLDKSGLPSDRFFAERPEGSVSTLKIQRTQQEDSAVYLCASSLARQGYEQYFGPGTRLTVT.

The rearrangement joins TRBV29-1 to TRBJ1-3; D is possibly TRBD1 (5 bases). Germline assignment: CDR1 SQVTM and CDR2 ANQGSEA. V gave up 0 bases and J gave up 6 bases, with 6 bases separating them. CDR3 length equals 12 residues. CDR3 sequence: CSVEEGLNTIYF. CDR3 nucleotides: TGCAGCGTTGAAGAGGGACTAAACACCATATATTTT.

The CDR3 loop is CASSLAGTGGNQPQHF. CDR3 coding DNA: TGTGCCAGCTCACTCGCCGGGACAGGGGGCAATCAGCCCCAGCATTTT. The chain employs TRBV18 and TRBJ1-5, with 10 bases lining up with TRBD1. Germline V gene sequence: CDR1 KGHSH, CDR2 LQKENI. V lost 4 bases and J lost 2; bases outside the gene matches: 5. The length of the CDR3 is 16 residues. The variable domain in full, with the rest retrieved from reference TRBV18 and TRBJ1-5, is NAGVMQNPRHLVRRRGQEARLRCSPMKGHSHVYWYRQLPEEGLKFMVYLQKENIIDESGMPKERFSAEFPKEGPSILRIQQVVRGDSAAYFCASSLAGTGGNQPQHFGDGTRLSIL.

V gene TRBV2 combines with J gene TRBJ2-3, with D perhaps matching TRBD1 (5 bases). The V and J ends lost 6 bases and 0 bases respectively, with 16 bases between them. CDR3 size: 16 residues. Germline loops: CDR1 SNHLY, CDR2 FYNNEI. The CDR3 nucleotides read TGTGCCAGCAGGATTAAGTGGGGCCCGAGCACAGATACGCAGTATTTT. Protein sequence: CASRIKWGPSTDTQYF. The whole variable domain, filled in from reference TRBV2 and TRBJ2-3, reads EPEVTQTPSHQVTQMGQEVILRCVPISNHLYFYWYRQILGQKVEFLVSFYNNEISEKSEIFDDQFSVERPDGSNFTLKIRSTKLEDSAMYFCASRIKWGPSTDTQYFGPGTRLTVL.

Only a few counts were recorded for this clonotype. The CDR3 DNA follows: TGCAGCGTTGGGATTACCACCGGGGAGCTGTTTTTT. Amino acids: CSVGITTGELFF. This chain links TRBV29-1 with TRBJ2-2, with unresolved D. Germline-derived CDR1 and CDR2 are SQVTM and ANQGSEA. V was clipped by 4 bases and J by 4 bases, with 7 bases between them. This CDR3 is 12 amino acids long.

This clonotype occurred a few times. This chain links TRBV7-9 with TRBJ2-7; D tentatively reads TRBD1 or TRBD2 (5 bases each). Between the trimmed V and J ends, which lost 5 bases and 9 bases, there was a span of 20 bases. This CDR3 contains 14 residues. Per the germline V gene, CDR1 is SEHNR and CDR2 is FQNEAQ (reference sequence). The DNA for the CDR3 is TGTGCCAGCAGCCCCGAGGGGTCACTAAAGTGGCAGTACTTC. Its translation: CASSPEGSLKWQYF.

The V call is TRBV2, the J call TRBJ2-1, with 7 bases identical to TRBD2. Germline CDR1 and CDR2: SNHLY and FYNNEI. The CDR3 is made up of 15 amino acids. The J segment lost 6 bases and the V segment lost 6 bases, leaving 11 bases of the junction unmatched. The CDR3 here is CASRPAGVPLNEQFF. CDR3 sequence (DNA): TGTGCCAGCAGGCCTGCGGGAGTTCCCCTCAATGAGCAGTTCTTC. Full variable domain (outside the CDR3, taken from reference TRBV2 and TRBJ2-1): EPEVTQTPSHQVTQMGQEVILRCVPISNHLYFYWYRQILGQKVEFLVSFYNNEISEKSEIFDDQFSVERPDGSNFTLKIRSTKLEDSAMYFCASRPAGVPLNEQFFGPGTRLTVL.

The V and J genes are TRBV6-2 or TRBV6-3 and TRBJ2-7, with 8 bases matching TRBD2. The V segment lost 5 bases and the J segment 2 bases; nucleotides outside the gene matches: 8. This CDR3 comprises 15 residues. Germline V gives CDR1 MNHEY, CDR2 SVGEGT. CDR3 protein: CASSTPGRGAYEQYF. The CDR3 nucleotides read TGTGCCAGCAGTACCCCGGGGCGGGGGGCCTACGAGCAGTACTTC.

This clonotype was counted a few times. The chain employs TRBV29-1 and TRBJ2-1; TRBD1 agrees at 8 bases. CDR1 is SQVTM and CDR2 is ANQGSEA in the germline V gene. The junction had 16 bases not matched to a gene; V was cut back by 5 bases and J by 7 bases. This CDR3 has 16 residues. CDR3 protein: CSVLGVIRTGLNEQFF. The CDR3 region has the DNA TGCAGCGTTTTGGGGGTGATTAGGACAGGGCTGAATGAGCAGTTCTTC.